A selection of T cell receptor beta chains follows, all from one sample in a study of shared clonotypes between healthy human individuals. This table comes from immunoSEQ multiplex PCR, and its TCRdb copy is limited to in-frame clones, with some not included. The sample shows more than 850,000 clones, approximately 80% of them seen only once. The sequenced sample was memory CD4+ T cells from PBMCs. The receptor set was obtained from a man between 18 and 35 years old in good health. Some clones in this sample may be carry-over from other donors' samples. CDR3s include the opening cysteine and the closing phenylalanine or tryptophan. The D gene is left open where the match is weak. Part of the rows lack a size; the others show once, few, many or a class for expanded clones.

size	V	J	D	DNA	CDR3
-	TRBV7-7	TRBJ2-1	TRBD2	TGTGCCAGCAGCCGCGGACTAGCGGGAAACAATGAGCAGTTCTTC	CASSRGLAGNNEQFF
-	TRBV11-3	TRBJ1-4	-	TGTGCCAGCAGCCCCGGGGACGCCGCAACTAATGAAAAACTGTTTTTT	CASSPGDAATNEKLFF
once	TRBV25-1	TRBJ2-5	-	TGTGCCAGCAGTGAACCCGACAGAGGGGAGACCCAGTACTTC	CASSEPDRGETQYF
-	TRBV5-1	TRBJ2-3	-	TGCGCCAGCAGCTCCGAGGGGAATACGCAGTATTTT	CASSSEGNTQYF
-	TRBV7-9	TRBJ1-1	-	TGTGCCAGCAGCGTCACAGGGATTGCTGAAGCTTTCTTT	CASSVTGIAEAFF
-	TRBV5-4	TRBJ2-5	-	TGTGCCAGCAGCTTGCCGTACCAAGAGACCCAGTACTTC	CASSLPYQETQYF
-	TRBV19	TRBJ1-2	-	TGTGCCAGTAGTATAATGGGCGAGGGCCGCTATGGCTACACCTTC	CASSIMGEGRYGYTF
-	TRBV7-9	TRBJ2-7	TRBD1	TGTGCCAGCAGCATAGACAGGGGAGCGGACGAGCAGTACTTC	CASSIDRGADEQYF
many	TRBV4-1	TRBJ1-5	-	TGCGCCAGCAGCCTGGGTTCAGCAGCCGGCAATCAGCCCCAGCATTTT	CASSLGSAAGNQPQHF
-	TRBV5-5	TRBJ1-2	-	TGTGCCAGCAGCCCCGGGACTCATTATGGCTACACCTTC	CASSPGTHYGYTF
-	TRBV6-6	TRBJ2-1	TRBD2	TGTGCCAGCAGCACGCGGGAGGGCTCCTACAATGAGCAGTTCTTC	CASSTREGSYNEQFF
few	TRBV5-3	TRBJ2-5	-	TGTGCCAGTGGGGCGTTGGAGACCCAGTACTTC	CASGALETQYF
-	TRBV6-1	TRBJ2-5	-	TGTGCCAGCAGTGAATCTGGCAGCCAAGAGACCCAGTACTTC	CASSESGSQETQYF
-	TRBV7-3	TRBJ1-2	-	TGTGCCAGCAGCCAAGACGGAGGACTTTCAACTAACTATGGCTACACCTTC	CASSQDGGLSTNYGYTF
-	TRBV10-1	TRBJ2-1	-	TGCGCCAGCAGTGAGTCGGGGGACCGGAGCAGCCAGTTCTTC	CASSESGDRSSQFF